Listed below are T cell receptor beta chains from one sample, sequenced in a study of T-cell memory formation after mild COVID-19. TCRdb re-analysed the 5' RACE reads in MiXCR, keeping a single row per CDR3 protein. The table shows 110,000 to 150,000 distinct CDR3 sequences, with under 30% occurring only once. The sequenced sample consisted of PBMCs or a T cell subset sorted from them (not recorded which). The receptors originated from an adult woman who had mild COVID-19 (a few samples of this study predate the infection). Cell type and time point are not known. Both conserved end residues are part of each CDR3. The D gene is left open where the match is weak. For some rows the clone size is stated as once, few or many, or as a class when expanded; others skip it.

j_call,v_call,clone_size,d_call,cdr3_nt,cdr3_aa
TRBJ2-7,TRBV7-9,once,NA,TGTGCCAGCAGCTTCCGGACCCACTACGAGCAGTACTTC,CASSFRTHYEQYF
TRBJ2-3,TRBV12-3/TRBV12-4,many,NA,TGTGCCAGCTCCTCAACCGGGGATACGCAGTATTTT,CASSSTGDTQYF
TRBJ2-1,TRBV11-2,few,NA,TGTGCCAGCAGCTTAACGTGGGGGACACCCGTTATCAACGGGCAGTTCTTC,CASSLTWGTPVINGQFF
TRBJ2-2,TRBV29-1,NA,NA,TGCAGCGTTGAGAGGGTAGCCGGGGAGCTGTTTTTT,CSVERVAGELFF
TRBJ2-2,TRBV7-3,few,TRBD2,TGTGCCAGCAGCTTACTAGCGGGAGGGCCCGGGGAGCTGTTTTTT,CASSLLAGGPGELFF
TRBJ2-7,TRBV9,NA,NA,TGTGCCAGCAGCCCCCGGGACTCCCTTTACGAGCAGTACTTC,CASSPRDSLYEQYF
TRBJ1-1,TRBV5-5,once,NA,TGTGCCAGCAGCCTGGGGGACAATGAAGCTTTCTTT,CASSLGDNEAFF
TRBJ2-1,TRBV6-4,few,NA,TGTGCCAGCAGTGACTCCGTCAACGGGCACAGTGAGCAGTTCTTC,CASSDSVNGHSEQFF
TRBJ1-1,TRBV20-1,NA,NA,TGCAGTGTACCCGTCGGGGGACTACTCCCCAAAACGGCTGAAGCTTTCTTT,CSVPVGGLLPKTAEAFF
TRBJ2-1,TRBV20-1,NA,TRBD2,TGCAGTGCTAGGGTGGGAGGGCCGGATGAGCAGTTCTTC,CSARVGGPDEQFF
TRBJ1-6,TRBV2,many,NA,TGTGCCAGCAGTGAGGCCTTGGGGGGTAATTCACCCCTCCACTTT,CASSEALGGNSPLHF
TRBJ2-5,TRBV7-2,NA,TRBD2,TGTGCCAGCAGCTTTGGACTAGCGGAGTGGTGGGAGACCCAGTACTTC,CASSFGLAEWWETQYF
TRBJ2-5,TRBV9,NA,TRBD1,TGTGCCAGCGGAACCGGGACAGGGAGGGAGACCCAGTACTTC,CASGTGTGRETQYF
TRBJ2-4,TRBV7-6,many,TRBD2,TGTGCCAGCAGCTCTAGCGGGGGGGCCTCGGTGTACTTC,CASSSSGGASVYF
TRBJ2-7,TRBV6-2/TRBV6-3,NA,TRBD2,TGTGCCAGCAGAAGACTAGCGGGAGGCTCCTACGAGCAGTACTTC,CASRRLAGGSYEQYF
TRBJ2-3,TRBV15,NA,NA,TGTGCCACCAGCAGAGATCGCTGGGGCGCAGATACGCAGTATTTT,CATSRDRWGADTQYF
TRBJ2-2,TRBV20-1,few,NA,TGCAGTGCAGCCCAGGGTTGGACCGGGGAGCTGTTTTTT,CSAAQGWTGELFF
TRBJ2-1,TRBV4-1,NA,TRBD1,TGCGCCAGCAGCCATGTAGGGGGCGCGGCTTACAATGAGCAGTTCTTC,CASSHVGGAAYNEQFF
TRBJ2-1,TRBV29-1,few,NA,TGCAGCGTTGAGGGGCAGGCCAATGAGCAGTTCTTC,CSVEGQANEQFF
TRBJ2-5,TRBV5-1,NA,TRBD2,TGCGCCAGCAGCCCGGAGGGGACTAGCGGGGGCCAAGAGACCCAGTACTTC,CASSPEGTSGGQETQYF
TRBJ2-1,TRBV4-1,few,NA,TGCGCCAGCAGCCCTAACCAGGGGGGATTAGGGCAGTTCTTC,CASSPNQGGLGQFF
TRBJ2-7,TRBV7-3,many,NA,TGTGCCAGCAGCTCGGGGACGACCTACGAGCAGTACTTC,CASSSGTTYEQYF
TRBJ2-2,TRBV7-6,NA,TRBD1,TGTGCCAGCAGCCCGATCCGGGACAGGGTGGACACCGGGGAGCTGTTTTTT,CASSPIRDRVDTGELFF
TRBJ1-4,TRBV14,NA,TRBD1,TGTGCCAGCAGCCTAACGGGACAGGGGGCTGAAAAACTGTTTTTT,CASSLTGQGAEKLFF
TRBJ2-5,TRBV7-6,few,TRBD2,TGTGCCAGCAGCTTAGAAGGACTAGCGGAAGAAAACCAAGAGACCCAGTACTTC,CASSLEGLAEENQETQYF
TRBJ2-5,TRBV20-1,NA,NA,TGCAGTGCTAGATTTGACAGGCAAGAGACCCAGTACTTC,CSARFDRQETQYF
TRBJ2-7,TRBV19,NA,NA,TGTGCCAGTAGTATCCGGGTCTCCTCCTACGAGCAGTACTTC,CASSIRVSSYEQYF
TRBJ2-1,TRBV4-3,NA,NA,TGCGCCAGCAGCCAAGATGCGGCGGCGTCCTCTTATGAGCAGTTCTTC,CASSQDAAASSYEQFF
TRBJ2-2,TRBV4-3,NA,NA,TGCGCCAGCAGCCAAGATGTCCCTAGGAACGGGGAGCTGTTTTTT,CASSQDVPRNGELFF
TRBJ2-2,TRBV7-2,NA,TRBD2,TGTGCCAGCAGCTTTACGGGGGGAACCGGGGAGCTGTTTTTT,CASSFTGGTGELFF
TRBJ2-1,TRBV4-3,NA,TRBD1,TGCGCCAGCAGCCAAGATGTCGGACAGGGGTGGGGTGAGCAGTTCTTC,CASSQDVGQGWGEQFF
TRBJ1-1,TRBV9,NA,NA,TGTGCCAGCAGTCCTTATACAGGTTTGGACACTGAAGCTTTCTTT,CASSPYTGLDTEAFF
TRBJ2-1,TRBV30,few,NA,TGTGCCTGGGCCGGCAGGACGCCATACAATGAGCAGTTCTTC,CAWAGRTPYNEQFF
TRBJ2-7,TRBV5-4,NA,NA,TGTGCCAGCAGCTTGACCGGGATTACGACCCCCTACGAGCAGTACTTC,CASSLTGITTPYEQYF
TRBJ2-3,TRBV29-1,few,NA,TGCAGCGTTAAAGTGGAAAGCACAGATACGCAGTATTTT,CSVKVESTDTQYF
TRBJ1-1,TRBV5-1,few,TRBD1,TGCGCCAAGGACAGGCTTATATACACTGAAGCTTTCTTT,CAKDRLIYTEAFF
TRBJ2-5,TRBV19,NA,NA,TGTGCCACTTCCCCGTTTGACAGCCGCACAGAGACCCAGTACTTC,CATSPFDSRTETQYF
TRBJ2-5,TRBV14,NA,NA,TGTGCCAGCAGCCAACTGGGGCCGATGGAGACCCAGTACTTC,CASSQLGPMETQYF
TRBJ2-5,TRBV4-1,many,TRBD2,TGCGCCAGCAGCTCGACGCGGACTAGCGGGGGGGCCGAGACCCAGTACTTC,CASSSTRTSGGAETQYF
TRBJ1-2,TRBV9,few,NA,TGTGCCAGCAGCGTAGATCCAGAGAATGGCTACACCTTC,CASSVDPENGYTF
TRBJ2-1,TRBV3-1,few,TRBD2,TGTGCCAGCAGCCACCCGGGACTAGCGGACAATGAGCAGTTCTTC,CASSHPGLADNEQFF
TRBJ2-7,TRBV18,few,TRBD2,TGTGCCAGCTCACCGCCACTAGCGGGGGCCTACGAGCAGTACTTC,CASSPPLAGAYEQYF
TRBJ2-1,TRBV2,NA,NA,TGTGCCAGCAGGGGCCCCTTTCGGGATGAGCAGTTCTTC,CASRGPFRDEQFF
TRBJ2-1,TRBV7-2,NA,NA,TGTGCCAGCAGCCCCTATGGGCGGGACACCTACAATGAGCAGTTCTTC,CASSPYGRDTYNEQFF
TRBJ2-7,TRBV4-1,NA,TRBD1,TGCGCCAGCAGCCAAGCTGCCGGGACAGGGTCTTACGAGCAGTACTTC,CASSQAAGTGSYEQYF
TRBJ2-7,TRBV30,few,NA,TGTGCCTGGAGTGCCGGGACATCCAGGACCTACGAGCAGTACTTC,CAWSAGTSRTYEQYF
TRBJ2-1,TRBV6-2/TRBV6-3,NA,TRBD1,TGTGCCAGCAGTACGACAGGGGGCAATGAGCAGTTCTTC,CASSTTGGNEQFF
TRBJ2-1,TRBV12-3/TRBV12-4,NA,TRBD2,TGTGCCAGCAGTTTTCAGGGCGGGAGTCTCAATGAGCAGTTCTTC,CASSFQGGSLNEQFF
TRBJ2-1,TRBV7-6,few,TRBD2,TGTGCCAGCAGCTTCCTAGCGGGGGCGAGAGAGCAGTTCTTC,CASSFLAGAREQFF
TRBJ2-1,TRBV20-1,NA,TRBD2,TGCAGTGGCATGGGACTAGCGGGAGCAGTCTCCTACAATGAGCAGTTCTTC,CSGMGLAGAVSYNEQFF
TRBJ1-5,TRBV12-3/TRBV12-4,few,NA,TGTGCCAGCAGTTTTTTATCAGGCAATCAGCCCCAGCATTTT,CASSFLSGNQPQHF
TRBJ1-2,TRBV4-3,NA,NA,TGCGCCAGCAGCCAAGATAGCGGGTTTTATGGCTACACCTTC,CASSQDSGFYGYTF
TRBJ2-5,TRBV7-9,few,NA,TGTGCCAGCAGCCCGATGACAATCTCAGAGACCCAGTACTTC,CASSPMTISETQYF
TRBJ1-2,TRBV9,NA,NA,TGTGCCAGCAGCGAGAACCCTCAAAGGGAGGAATATGGCTACACCTTC,CASSENPQREEYGYTF
TRBJ2-6,TRBV5-1,few,NA,TGCGCCAGCAGCTTAAAAAGCTCTGGGGCCAACGTCCTGACTTTC,CASSLKSSGANVLTF
TRBJ2-1,TRBV5-5,few,NA,TGTGCCAGCAGCGAGGGCCCGTACAATGAGCAGTTCTTC,CASSEGPYNEQFF